A single sample gave rise to the 3 T cell receptor beta chains below, sequenced in a study of blood T cell repertoires in COVID-19. Libraries were prepared by immunoSEQ multiplex PCR; TCRdb keeps only in-frame clonotypes and omits some of them. The sample lists 88,000 or so clones; 65% to 85% were seen once. The sequenced material came from peripheral blood. The receptors shown here come from a man between 60 and 70 years old with acute or convalescent COVID-19.

The J gene is TRBJ1-6, the V gene TRBV7-9, with 7 bases lining up with TRBD1. J gave up 7 bases and V 5 bases, and 8 bases lay outside the gene matches. Looked up from germline, CDR1 is SEHNR and CDR2 is FQNEAQ (reference sequence). The CDR3 totals 15 residues. The CDR3 reads CASSPTGIKNSPLHF. CDR3 nucleotides: TGTGCCAGCAGCCCGACAGGGATTAAGAATTCACCCCTCCACTTT. The full variable domain, rest sourced from reference TRBV7-9 and TRBJ1-6, is DTGVSQNPRHKITKRGQNVTFRCDPISEHNRLYWYRQTLGQGPEFLTYFQNEAQLEKSRLLSDRFSAERPKGSFSTLEIQRTEQGDSAMYLCASSPTGIKNSPLHFGNGTRLTVT.

The rearrangement uses TRBV5-1 and TRBJ2-1; 8 bases are shared with TRBD1. Germline CDR1 SGHRS, CDR2 YFSETQ. This CDR3 has 18 residues. Unmatched junction bases numbered 15, after V lost 5 bases and J lost 2 bases. The CDR3 nucleotides read TGCGCCAGCAGTAGGCAGGGGGCCGCCCTTAATCCCTACAATGAGCAGTTCTTC. It specifies CASSRQGAALNPYNEQFF.

The chain is built from TRBV13 and TRBJ2-7, with 12 bases fitting TRBD1. CDR3 length: 16 amino acids. J gave up 6 bases and V 4 bases, and 10 bases lay outside the gene matches. Germline CDR1 and CDR2: PRHDT and FYEKMQ (reference sequence). For the CDR3, the DNA is TGTGCCAGCAGCTCCCGGGACAGGGGGCGCGGTGGCGAGCAGTACTTC. Its protein product is CASSSRDRGRGGEQYF.